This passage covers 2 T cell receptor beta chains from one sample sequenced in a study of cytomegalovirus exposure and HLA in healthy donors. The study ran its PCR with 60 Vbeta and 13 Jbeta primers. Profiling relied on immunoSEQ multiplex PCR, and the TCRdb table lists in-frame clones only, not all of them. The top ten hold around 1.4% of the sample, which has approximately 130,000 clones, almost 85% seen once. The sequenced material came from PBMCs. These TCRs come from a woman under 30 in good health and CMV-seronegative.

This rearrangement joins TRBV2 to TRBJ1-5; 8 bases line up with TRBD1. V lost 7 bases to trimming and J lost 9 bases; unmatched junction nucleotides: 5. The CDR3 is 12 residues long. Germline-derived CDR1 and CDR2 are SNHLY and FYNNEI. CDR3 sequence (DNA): TGTGCCAGCACCCAGGGGGCGGCGCCCCAGCATTTT. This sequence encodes CASTQGAAPQHF.

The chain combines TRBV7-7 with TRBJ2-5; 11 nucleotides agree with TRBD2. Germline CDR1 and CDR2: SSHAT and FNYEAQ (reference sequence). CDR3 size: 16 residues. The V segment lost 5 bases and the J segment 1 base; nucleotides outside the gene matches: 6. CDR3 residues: CASSPRTSGLQETQYF. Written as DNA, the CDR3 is TGTGCCAGCAGCCCGCGGACTAGCGGGCTCCAAGAGACCCAGTACTTC.